A single sample is the source of the 25 T cell receptor beta chains below, sequenced in a study of cytomegalovirus exposure and HLA in healthy donors. It was with 60 Vbeta and 13 Jbeta primers that the PCR ran. Data came from immunoSEQ multiplex PCR; TCRdb stores just in-frame clones and leaves some out. This sample carries around 160,000 clones, roughly 80% of them seen once, and the ten largest clones take approximately 13%. What was sequenced was PBMCs. The receptor set was obtained from a man aged 35-49 years in good health and CMV-seropositive.

The rearrangement joins TRBV4-3 to TRBJ2-2; 8 nucleotides agree with TRBD1. Trimming cost V 0 bases and J 4 bases; bases outside gene matches: 4. Per germline, CDR1 LGHNA and CDR2 YSLEER. This CDR3 is built from 16 residues. The CDR3 reads CASSQEAGGPTGELFF. The CDR3 bases are TGCGCCAGCAGCCAAGAGGCAGGGGGCCCCACCGGGGAGCTGTTTTTT.

Only one count was recorded for this clone. This chain joins TRBV18 and TRBJ1-4; D may be TRBD1 (5 bases). Germline V gene lookup returns CDR1 KGHSH and CDR2 LQKENI. Trimming left V 0 bases short and J 10 bases short, with 15 bases between. The CDR3 is 15 residues long. CDR3: CASSPPTGEGAKLFF. The CDR3 DNA sequence: TGTGCCAGCTCACCACCCACGGGGGAAGGGGCAAAACTGTTTTTT.

This clone appeared a few times. The gene calls are TRBV5-6 and TRBJ2-7; TRBD2 matches at 9 bases. This CDR3 is built from 15 residues. From germline, CDR1 is SGHDT and CDR2 YYEEEE. J lost 0 bases, V lost 2 bases, and 3 bases had no gene match. This CDR3 reads CASSFGLASSYEQYF. The CDR3 bases are TGTGCCAGCAGCTTTGGACTAGCGAGCTCCTACGAGCAGTACTTC.

The chain employs TRBV6-4 and TRBJ1-4, with a possible D match to TRBD1 (6 bases). The CDR3 runs to 15 residues. Germline lookup yields CDR1 MRHNA and CDR2 SNTAGT. Trimming stripped 11 bases from V and 3 bases from J, with 19 bases between. CDR3 sequence reads: CAGQGSYTPNEKLFF. CDR3 coding DNA: TGTGCCGGGCAGGGGTCGTACACACCTAATGAAAAACTGTTTTTT.

The CDR3 sequence is CASSTFKGQGFGEAFF. For the CDR3, the DNA is TGTGCCAGTAGTACCTTCAAGGGACAGGGCTTCGGTGAAGCTTTCTTT. The chain is built from TRBV19 and TRBJ1-1; 9 bases agree with TRBD1. With V trimmed by 4 bases and J by 7 bases, 13 bases remained unmatched. This CDR3 region has 16 residues. Germline V lookup: CDR1 LNHDA, CDR2 SQIVND (reference sequence). The full variable domain, with the rest looked up from reference TRBV19 and TRBJ1-1, is DGGITQSPKYLFRKEGQNVTLSCEQNLNHDAMYWYRQDPGQGLRLIYYSQIVNDFQKGDIAEGYSVSREKKESFPLTVTSAQKNPTAFYLCASSTFKGQGFGEAFFGQGTRLTVV.

The V call is TRBV14, the J call TRBJ1-1, with TRBD1 identical over 9 bases. The germline V gene has CDR1 SGHDN and CDR2 FVKESK. V trimming: 1 base; J trimming: 1 base; junction bases outside the gene matches: 4. The CDR3 consists of 16 residues. The CDR3 region has the DNA TGTGCCAGCAGCCAAGTGACAGGGGGTCCGAACACTGAAGCTTTCTTT. Amino acids: CASSQVTGGPNTEAFF.

The rearrangement links TRBV5-1 to TRBJ2-7, with D unclear. Trimming stripped 4 bases from V and 3 bases from J, with 8 bases between. Germline V lookup: CDR1 SGHRS, CDR2 YFSETQ. This CDR3 has 12 residues. CDR3 coding DNA: TGCGCCAGCAGCGAAGCTAACTACGAGCAGTACTTC. This translates into CASSEANYEQYF.

The J gene is TRBJ2-1, the V gene TRBV27; 13 bases agree with TRBD2. This CDR3 region has 15 residues. V trimming: 5 bases; J trimming: 4 bases; junction bases outside the gene matches: 2. Germline-derived CDR1 and CDR2 are MNHEY and SMNVEV (reference sequence). The chain's CDR3 is CASSEGLAGYNEQFF. The CDR3 coding sequence is TGTGCCAGCAGTGAGGGACTAGCGGGATACAATGAGCAGTTCTTC.

This clone was observed once. This sequence joins TRBV9 and TRBJ2-5, with 7 bases lining up with TRBD2. V was clipped by 6 bases and J by 5 bases; unmatched bases: 10. Looked up from germline, CDR1 is SGDLS and CDR2 is YYNGEE. CDR3 length: 14 residues. CDR3 protein: CASNPTSAGETQYF. The CDR3 DNA reads as TGTGCCAGCAACCCCACTAGCGCGGGGGAGACCCAGTACTTC.

V gene TRBV5-1 combines with J gene TRBJ2-5; 7 nucleotides align to TRBD2. The end of the DNA aligns better with TRBJ2-7, so the J call may be wrong. The CDR3 is 15 amino acids. Germline assignment: CDR1 SGHRS and CDR2 YFSETQ. The CDR3: CASSFLAGTTYEQYF. The CDR3 DNA is TGCGCCAGCAGCTTCTTAGCGGGCACCACTTACGAGCAGTACTTC.

The V and J genes are TRBV4-1 and TRBJ2-5; possibly TRBD1 for D (5 bases). The CDR3 covers 15 residues. Germline loops: CDR1 MGHRA, CDR2 YSYEKL. V shed 1 base and J shed 5 bases, with 14 bases lying between them. CDR3: CASSQVVVAGETQYF. The CDR3 bases are TGCGCCAGCAGCCAAGTAGTAGTAGCAGGGGAGACCCAGTACTTC.

V is TRBV6-6 and J is TRBJ1-1; D perhaps matches TRBD1 (5 bases). This CDR3 has 13 residues. Trimming pared 4 bases from V and 6 bases from J, leaving 12 bases between. CDR1 and CDR2 (germline): MNHNY, SVGAGI (reference sequence). This CDR3 is CASSSAGYPEAFF. For the CDR3, the DNA is TGTGCCAGCAGTTCGGCAGGGTACCCTGAAGCTTTCTTT.

The chain uses TRBV25-1 and TRBJ1-5, with no clear D. Germline assignment: CDR1 MGHDK and CDR2 SYGVNS. The CDR3 length is 13 residues. V lost 2 bases and J lost 6, with 8 bases in between. The CDR3 nucleotides are TGTGCCAGCAGTGAAGGCAGGTCTCAGCCCCAGCATTTT. It specifies CASSEGRSQPQHF.

This sequence joins TRBV20-1 and TRBJ1-5; D not resolved. The germline V gene encodes CDR1 DFQATT and CDR2 SNEGSKA (reference sequence). The CDR3 has 11 residues. The ends were cut back, 7 bases at V and 6 bases at J, with 10 bases in the middle. The CDR3 reads CSGSGCQPQHF. The CDR3 coding sequence is TGCAGTGGTTCAGGCTGTCAGCCCCAGCATTTT.

The gene calls are TRBV7-9 and TRBJ1-2; TRBD1 might be the D (5 bases). In germline, CDR1 is SEHNR, CDR2 FQNEAQ (reference sequence). V lost 3 bases and J 14 bases, leaving 16 bases between the germline ends. The CDR3 runs to 12 residues. The CDR3 DNA follows: TGTGCCAGCAGCTTTCAACAGGAAAGTCAAACCTTC. This gives the protein CASSFQQESQTF.

This sequence joins TRBV15 and TRBJ2-4; 7 nucleotides line up with TRBD1. The CDR3 is 12 amino acids. V shed 9 bases and J 4 bases; nucleotides not matched to a gene: 3. CDR1 and CDR2 from the germline V gene are LNHNV and YYDKDF (reference sequence). CDR3 coding DNA: TGTGCCACTCCGGACAGGAAAAACATTCAGTACTTC. Translation: CATPDRKNIQYF.

The chain employs TRBV2 and TRBJ2-2; 7 bases map to TRBD1. J gave up 5 bases and V 4 bases, and 13 bases lay outside the gene matches. Germline V gene data show CDR1 as SNHLY and CDR2 as FYNNEI. This CDR3 is 17 amino acids long. CDR3 bases: TGTGCCAGCAGTGCCCCAGTGACAGGGAGATTGACCGGGGAGCTGTTTTTT. Residues: CASSAPVTGRLTGELFF.

The rearrangement links TRBV6-5 to TRBJ2-7; TRBD1 agrees at 8 bases. Per germline, CDR1 MNHEY and CDR2 SVGAGI. Trimming at V came to 11 bases and at J to 1 base, leaving 13 bases not matched to a gene. The length of the CDR3 is 15 residues. The CDR3 nucleotides read TGTGCCTCCTCGCGAGGGACAGGAGGGTCCTACGAGCAGTACTTC. This gives the protein CASSRGTGGSYEQYF.

The chain uses TRBV6-1 and TRBJ2-7; a weak D match, TRBD1 (5 bases). The V gene lost 2 bases and the J gene lost 3 bases, with 14 bases spanning the gap. The length of the CDR3 is 15 residues. Germline CDR1 and CDR2: MNHNS and SASEGT. The CDR3 region is CASSERGNPLYEQYF. DNA for the CDR3: TGTGCCAGCAGTGAAAGGGGTAACCCCCTCTACGAGCAGTACTTC.

The chain recombines TRBV19 with TRBJ2-7, with unresolved D. V gave up 4 bases and J gave up 6 bases, with 13 bases separating them. Germline CDR1 and CDR2: LNHDA and SQIVND (reference sequence). The CDR3 totals 13 residues. The CDR3 loop reads CASSSGVPAEQYF. The CDR3 DNA reads as TGTGCCAGTAGTAGCGGAGTGCCGGCCGAGCAGTACTTC. Using reference TRBV19 and TRBJ2-7 for the parts outside the CDR3, the full variable domain is DGGITQSPKYLFRKEGQNVTLSCEQNLNHDAMYWYRQDPGQGLRLIYYSQIVNDFQKGDIAEGYSVSREKKESFPLTVTSAQKNPTAFYLCASSSGVPAEQYFGPGTRLTVT.

This clone was seen a handful of times. The J gene is TRBJ1-1, the V gene TRBV25-1; D might be TRBD1 (5 bases). The germline V gene has CDR1 MGHDK and CDR2 SYGVNS. The V end was cut by 7 bases, the J end by 10 bases, with 13 bases between. The CDR3 has 11 residues. DNA for the CDR3: TGTGCCAGCATCCAGGCCGGGGGAGCTTTCTTT. Protein: CASIQAGGAFF.

This clone occurred once. V is TRBV28 and J is TRBJ1-5; tentatively, D is TRBD1 (6 bases). V shed 3 bases and J shed 6 bases, with 12 bases lying between them. This CDR3 contains 14 residues. CDR1 is MDHEN, CDR2 SYDVKM, per germline. The CDR3 DNA reads TGTGCCAGCAGTTTCCCTGGGGGCTCTCAGCCCCAGCATTTT. Encoded protein: CASSFPGGSQPQHF. The complete variable domain, with remaining parts taken from reference TRBV28 and TRBJ1-5, reads DVKVTQSSRYLVKRTGEKVFLECVQDMDHENMFWYRQDPGLGLRLIYFSYDVKMKEKGDIPEGYSVSREKKERFSLILESASTNQTSMYLCASSFPGGSQPQHFGDGTRLSIL.

This clone occurred a few times. The chain combines TRBV27 with TRBJ2-1; 10 nucleotides agree with TRBD1. The CDR3 contains 17 residues. The V gene end was trimmed by 4 bases and the J gene end by 6 bases; junction bases not matched to a gene: 12. Germline loops: CDR1 MNHEY, CDR2 SMNVEV (reference sequence). For the CDR3, the DNA is TGTGCCAGCAGTTCGAGGGTCGCCGGGACAGGGGTCAATGAGCAGTTCTTC. It specifies CASSSRVAGTGVNEQFF.

This rearrangement joins TRBV2 to TRBJ1-4, with D hard to call. CDR3 size: 14 residues. Per germline, CDR1 SNHLY and CDR2 FYNNEI. Trimming took 4 bases from V and 4 from J, leaving 10 bases between them. The CDR3 sequence: CASSVGRFNEKLFF. The DNA for the CDR3 is TGTGCCAGCAGTGTTGGCAGATTTAATGAAAAACTGTTTTTT.

This chain uses TRBV29-1 with TRBJ2-2; the match to TRBD2 covers 14 bases. The V gene end was trimmed by 7 bases and the J gene end by 0 bases; junction bases not matched to a gene: 7. The CDR3 runs to 17 residues. Germline loops: CDR1 SQVTM, CDR2 ANQGSEA. CDR3 DNA sequence: TGCAGCGCCGCCGGGACTAGCGGGAGTTCGAACACCGGGGAGCTGTTTTTT. Its translation is CSAAGTSGSSNTGELFF.